This T cell receptor beta chain originates from a study of cytomegalovirus exposure and HLA in healthy donors. On this clone: As yet, its antigen is unknown.

Clones were sequenced by immunoSEQ multiplex PCR, and TCRdb holds only the in-frame ones, with some missing. The data hold about 150,000 clones, with 86% observed a single time. Study-wide results and limits: A later analysis found first-cohort TCR clusters tended to co-occur in the 120 or so validation repertoires. The study recorded 150 to 200 TCR beta chains that were cytomegalovirus-associated. A few chains linked to CMV were shown in vitro to be specific for CMV antigens.

Sequencing input: PBMCs. The clonotype comes from a human donor in good health.

The chain's CDR3 is CASRSGLAGALETQYF. The CDR3 DNA reads as TGCGCCAGCAGGTCGGGACTAGCGGGAGCGTTGGAGACCCAGTACTTC. The chain is built from TRBV5-1 and TRBJ2-5; TRBD2 agrees at 14 bases. This CDR3 is built from 16 residues. The ends lost 5 bases at V and 5 bases at J; junction bases unmatched: 8. Germline V gives CDR1 SGHRS, CDR2 YFSETQ.